This T cell receptor (beta chain) stems from a study of T-cell memory formation after mild COVID-19. Study-wide points: Pre-infection memory carried some responding clones, suggesting that cross-reactive memory joined. Clones that contracted clustered mainly in CM and EM if CD4+ and in EMRA if CD8+. Balance between CD4 and CD8 was seen in clones contracting day 15 to 85, and a CD4+ lean was seen in later expanders.

About this clonotype itself: Its antigen is unknown.

Sample barcodes and UMIs were carried by the TCR alpha and TCR beta cDNA libraries that 5'RACE generated with constant-segment primers. TCRdb fed the 5' RACE reads into MiXCR, producing one record per CDR3 protein. The sample yields 360,000 or so distinct CDR3 sequences, around 28% seen once. The germline V gene has CDR1 DFQATT and CDR2 SNEGSKA (reference sequence). V shed 4 bases and J shed 10 bases, with 13 bases lying between them. CDR3 length: 12 residues. This chain joins TRBV20-1 and TRBJ1-4, with TRBD1 as a possible D gene (5 bases). Sequenced input: PBMCs or a T cell subset sorted from them (not recorded which). This receptor was obtained from an adult woman who had mild COVID-19 (a few samples of this study predate the infection). Cell type and time point are not known. The CDR3 DNA follows: TGCAGTGCTAAGGGGCAGGGCCGAAAACTGTTTTTT. Translation: CSAKGQGRKLFF.